This T cell receptor beta chain came from a study of long-term antiretroviral therapy in people with HIV. About the research overall: Samples collected earliest predate the 2015 immediate-ART recommendation by about a decade. Findings of the study overall: Regardless of time point, clones expanded before ART dominated the repertoire.

The ends lost 5 bases at V and 5 bases at J; junction bases unmatched: 15. This CDR3 has 17 residues. Germline lookup yields CDR1 MNHEY and CDR2 SMNVEV (reference sequence). The assay, immunoSEQ v3.0, was run at survey level. Per sample, sequencing targeted roughly 40,000-55,000 T-cell genomes. The assay was immunoSEQ multiplex PCR, and TCRdb's table has in-frame clones only and misses some. Here the sample spans 35,000 to 45,000 clones, 80% to 85% being singletons. The cryopreserved samples used held roughly 0.85-10 million PBMC prior to extraction of DNA. With respect to this clone: Its target is not known.

The J gene is TRBJ1-1, the V gene TRBV27; 9 bases fit TRBD1. The TCR sequence derives from a man younger than 35 with HIV. The source was unsorted PBMCs, collected 1 year after starting antiretroviral therapy. The CDR3 loop is CASSQRAIVQGATEAFF. The DNA for the CDR3 is TGTGCCAGCAGTCAAAGGGCCATTGTACAGGGGGCTACTGAAGCTTTCTTT.